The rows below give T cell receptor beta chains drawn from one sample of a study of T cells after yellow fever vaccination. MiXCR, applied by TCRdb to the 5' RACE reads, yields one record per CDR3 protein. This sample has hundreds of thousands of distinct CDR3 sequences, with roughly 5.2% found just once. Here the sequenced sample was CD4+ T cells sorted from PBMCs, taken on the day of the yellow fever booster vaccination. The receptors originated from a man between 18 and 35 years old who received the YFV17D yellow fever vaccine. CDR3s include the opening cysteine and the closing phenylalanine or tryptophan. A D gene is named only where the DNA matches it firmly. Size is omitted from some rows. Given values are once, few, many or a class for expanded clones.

CDR3aa: CAISELAYGYTF; CDR3nt: TGTGCCATCAGTGAACTAGCCTATGGCTACACCTTC; d_gene: NA; abundance: few; j_gene: TRBJ1-2; v_gene: TRBV10-3
CDR3aa: CASSTGVGELFF; CDR3nt: TGTGCCAGCAGTACAGGGGTCGGGGAGCTGTTTTTT; d_gene: TRBD1; abundance: few; j_gene: TRBJ2-2; v_gene: TRBV28
CDR3aa: CASSPPPDRVGEQYF; CDR3nt: TGTGCCAGCAGCCCACCACCGGACAGGGTCGGCGAGCAGTACTTC; d_gene: TRBD1; abundance: NA; j_gene: TRBJ2-7; v_gene: TRBV6-2/TRBV6-3
CDR3aa: CSATRQGQETQYF; CDR3nt: TGCAGTGCTACCAGACAGGGCCAAGAGACCCAGTACTTC; d_gene: TRBD1; abundance: NA; j_gene: TRBJ2-5; v_gene: TRBV20-1
CDR3aa: CSARGARASPLHF; CDR3nt: TGCAGTGCGAGGGGGGCGAGGGCTTCACCCCTCCACTTT; d_gene: NA; abundance: many; j_gene: TRBJ1-6; v_gene: TRBV20-1
CDR3aa: CASSLGPLAQEKLFF; CDR3nt: TGTGCCAGCAGCTTAGGACCGTTGGCCCAGGAAAAACTGTTTTTT; d_gene: NA; abundance: NA; j_gene: TRBJ1-4; v_gene: TRBV11-2
CDR3aa: CASAGTYGYTF; CDR3nt: TGTGCCTCTGCAGGGACCTATGGCTACACCTTC; d_gene: NA; abundance: many; j_gene: TRBJ1-2; v_gene: TRBV10-3
CDR3aa: CSARDPMSSSTDTQYF; CDR3nt: TGCAGTGCTAGAGATCCGATGTCCTCTAGCACAGATACGCAGTATTTT; d_gene: NA; abundance: many; j_gene: TRBJ2-3; v_gene: TRBV20-1
CDR3aa: CATSDWLNEQFF; CDR3nt: TGTGCCACCAGTGATTGGCTAAATGAGCAGTTCTTC; d_gene: NA; abundance: NA; j_gene: TRBJ2-1; v_gene: TRBV24-1
CDR3aa: CSGQTSGGETDTQYF; CDR3nt: TGCAGCGGCCAGACTAGCGGGGGGGAAACAGATACGCAGTATTTT; d_gene: TRBD2; abundance: few; j_gene: TRBJ2-3; v_gene: TRBV29-1
CDR3aa: CASSLRLTSGGGDTQYF; CDR3nt: TGTGCCAGCAGTCTGAGATTGACTAGCGGGGGAGGAGATACGCAGTATTTT; d_gene: TRBD2; abundance: few; j_gene: TRBJ2-3; v_gene: TRBV2
CDR3aa: CASEGQGAYGYTF; CDR3nt: TGTGCCAGCGAGGGACAGGGGGCCTATGGCTACACCTTC; d_gene: TRBD1; abundance: NA; j_gene: TRBJ1-2; v_gene: TRBV28
CDR3aa: CAWRDRGSYEQYF; CDR3nt: TGTGCCTGGAGGGACAGGGGGTCCTACGAGCAGTACTTC; d_gene: TRBD1; abundance: NA; j_gene: TRBJ2-7; v_gene: TRBV30
CDR3aa: CASRRTGLGNSPLHF; CDR3nt: TGTGCCAGCAGAAGGACAGGGTTGGGCAATTCACCCCTCCACTTT; d_gene: TRBD1; abundance: few; j_gene: TRBJ1-6; v_gene: TRBV2
CDR3aa: CASSQAFGGGSTDTQYF; CDR3nt: TGTGCCAGCAGCCAAGCCTTCGGCGGAGGGAGCACAGATACGCAGTATTTT; d_gene: NA; abundance: few; j_gene: TRBJ2-3; v_gene: TRBV3-1
CDR3aa: CASSQGIGTAYEQYF; CDR3nt: TGCGCCAGCAGCCAAGGGATCGGGACAGCCTACGAGCAGTACTTC; d_gene: TRBD1; abundance: many; j_gene: TRBJ2-7; v_gene: TRBV4-3
CDR3aa: CASSLAGGKEYEQYF; CDR3nt: TGTGCCAGCAGCTTAGCAGGGGGCAAGGAATACGAGCAGTACTTC; d_gene: TRBD1; abundance: few; j_gene: TRBJ2-7; v_gene: TRBV7-8
CDR3aa: CASSSAVGGYTF; CDR3nt: TGTGCCAGCAGCTCAGCAGTGGGGGGCTACACCTTC; d_gene: NA; abundance: NA; j_gene: TRBJ1-2; v_gene: TRBV9
CDR3aa: CASSFGTSGEVTQYF; CDR3nt: TGTGCCAGCAGCTTCGGGACTAGCGGGGAGGTAACGCAGTATTTT; d_gene: TRBD2; abundance: many; j_gene: TRBJ2-3; v_gene: TRBV12-3/TRBV12-4
CDR3aa: CASSQRGGANYGYTF; CDR3nt: TGTGCCAGCAGCCAGAGGGGGGGGGCTAACTATGGCTACACCTTC; d_gene: NA; abundance: NA; j_gene: TRBJ1-2; v_gene: TRBV7-2
CDR3aa: CASSIGTANYGYTF; CDR3nt: TGTGCCAGCAGTATCGGGACAGCCAACTATGGCTACACCTTC; d_gene: TRBD1; abundance: many; j_gene: TRBJ1-2; v_gene: TRBV12-3/TRBV12-4
CDR3aa: CASSFYEQYF; CDR3nt: TGTGCCAGCAGTTTCTACGAGCAGTACTTC; d_gene: NA; abundance: many; j_gene: TRBJ2-7; v_gene: TRBV6-2/TRBV6-3
CDR3aa: CASSLLHTIYF; CDR3nt: TGTGCCAGCAGCTTACTCCACACCATATATTTT; d_gene: NA; abundance: few; j_gene: TRBJ1-3; v_gene: TRBV7-2
CDR3aa: CASSVGGMGNQPQHF; CDR3nt: TGTGCCAGCAGCGTAGGCGGGATGGGCAATCAGCCCCAGCATTTT; d_gene: NA; abundance: few; j_gene: TRBJ1-5; v_gene: TRBV9
CDR3aa: CASSQSVVRGANVLTF; CDR3nt: TGTGCCAGCAGCCAAAGTGTGGTTCGGGGGGCCAACGTCCTGACTTTC; d_gene: NA; abundance: NA; j_gene: TRBJ2-6; v_gene: TRBV3-1
CDR3aa: CASSPGGRGNTGELFF; CDR3nt: TGTGCCAGCAGCCCTGGGGGCAGGGGGAACACCGGGGAGCTGTTTTTT; d_gene: NA; abundance: few; j_gene: TRBJ2-2; v_gene: TRBV5-4
CDR3aa: CASSLAGRTEAFF; CDR3nt: TGTGCCAGCAGCTTAGCGGGGAGGACGGAAGCTTTCTTT; d_gene: NA; abundance: many; j_gene: TRBJ1-1; v_gene: TRBV7-9
CDR3aa: CASSLRDDADTQYF; CDR3nt: TGTGCCAGCAGCCTCCGGGACGACGCAGATACGCAGTATTTT; d_gene: NA; abundance: NA; j_gene: TRBJ2-3; v_gene: TRBV7-3
CDR3aa: CASSPTGTGGYGYTF; CDR3nt: TGTGCCAGCAGTCCCACCGGGACAGGGGGCTATGGCTACACCTTC; d_gene: TRBD1; abundance: many; j_gene: TRBJ1-2; v_gene: TRBV12-3/TRBV12-4
CDR3aa: CASTLIPGQAYNEQFF; CDR3nt: TGCGCCAGCACCTTGATTCCCGGACAGGCCTACAATGAGCAGTTCTTC; d_gene: TRBD1; abundance: many; j_gene: TRBJ2-1; v_gene: TRBV5-1
CDR3aa: CASSRGQGDTQYF; CDR3nt: TGCGCCAGCAGTAGGGGACAGGGAGATACGCAGTATTTT; d_gene: TRBD1; abundance: many; j_gene: TRBJ2-3; v_gene: TRBV5-1
CDR3aa: CASSKTGVYGYTF; CDR3nt: TGTGCCAGCAGCAAGACAGGGGTCTATGGCTACACCTTC; d_gene: TRBD1; abundance: many; j_gene: TRBJ1-2; v_gene: TRBV7-9
CDR3aa: CASSSFADTQYF; CDR3nt: TGCGCCAGCAGCAGTTTCGCGGATACGCAGTATTTT; d_gene: NA; abundance: NA; j_gene: TRBJ2-3; v_gene: TRBV4-1
CDR3aa: CASTTTGGRTGELFF; CDR3nt: TGTGCCAGTACCACAACAGGGGGACGCACCGGGGAGCTGTTTTTT; d_gene: TRBD1; abundance: NA; j_gene: TRBJ2-2; v_gene: TRBV19
CDR3aa: CASSLDAVISYTF; CDR3nt: TGTGCCAGCAGCTTAGATGCTGTTATCAGCTACACCTTC; d_gene: NA; abundance: few; j_gene: TRBJ1-2; v_gene: TRBV11-2
CDR3aa: CASSYSEESGYTF; CDR3nt: TGTGCCAGCAGTTACTCCGAGGAATCGGGCTACACCTTC; d_gene: NA; abundance: NA; j_gene: TRBJ1-2; v_gene: TRBV6-2/TRBV6-3
CDR3aa: CASGSRSDTQYF; CDR3nt: TGTGCTAGTGGTTCCAGGTCAGATACGCAGTATTTT; d_gene: NA; abundance: NA; j_gene: TRBJ2-3; v_gene: TRBV12-5
CDR3aa: CASSYNGAKDTEAFF; CDR3nt: TGTGCCAGCAGTTACAACGGAGCCAAAGACACTGAAGCTTTCTTT; d_gene: NA; abundance: many; j_gene: TRBJ1-1; v_gene: TRBV6-5
CDR3aa: CASSNGQSTEAFF; CDR3nt: TGTGCCAGCAGCAACGGACAGTCCACTGAAGCTTTCTTT; d_gene: NA; abundance: few; j_gene: TRBJ1-1; v_gene: TRBV7-2
CDR3aa: CASSRREGGTEAFF; CDR3nt: TGTGCCAGCAGCCGGAGGGAAGGGGGTACTGAAGCTTTCTTT; d_gene: NA; abundance: few; j_gene: TRBJ1-1; v_gene: TRBV4-2
CDR3aa: CSASTHYGYTF; CDR3nt: TGCAGCGCGAGTACCCACTATGGCTACACCTTC; d_gene: NA; abundance: few; j_gene: TRBJ1-2; v_gene: TRBV20-1
CDR3aa: CASSYRGDTLAKNIQYF; CDR3nt: TGTGCCAGCAGCTATCGGGGGGATACGTTAGCCAAAAACATTCAGTACTTC; d_gene: TRBD2; abundance: many; j_gene: TRBJ2-4; v_gene: TRBV7-8
CDR3aa: CASSTQGAREETQYF; CDR3nt: TGCGCCAGCAGCACCCAGGGGGCGAGGGAAGAGACCCAGTACTTC; d_gene: TRBD1; abundance: many; j_gene: TRBJ2-5; v_gene: TRBV5-1
CDR3aa: CSASHRDRVIQYF; CDR3nt: TGCAGTGCTAGCCACCGGGACCGAGTTATTCAGTACTTC; d_gene: NA; abundance: NA; j_gene: TRBJ2-4; v_gene: TRBV20-1
CDR3aa: CASSLVGGPGETQYF; CDR3nt: TGTGCCAGCAGCTTAGTTGGCGGGCCCGGGGAGACCCAGTACTTC; d_gene: NA; abundance: NA; j_gene: TRBJ2-5; v_gene: TRBV7-2
CDR3aa: CASNDNLNTEAFF; CDR3nt: TGTGCCAGTAATGACAACCTGAACACTGAAGCTTTCTTT; d_gene: NA; abundance: few; j_gene: TRBJ1-1; v_gene: TRBV10-3
CDR3aa: CASKPGQAIRNEKLFF; CDR3nt: TGTGCCAGTAAACCGGGACAGGCGATAAGAAATGAAAAACTGTTTTTT; d_gene: TRBD1; abundance: few; j_gene: TRBJ1-4; v_gene: TRBV19
CDR3aa: CASSQGGAGGGWTQYF; CDR3nt: TGTGCCAGCAGCCAAGGAGGGGCAGGGGGGGGATGGACCCAGTACTTC; d_gene: NA; abundance: many; j_gene: TRBJ2-5; v_gene: TRBV4-2
CDR3aa: CASRGRSSYNEQFF; CDR3nt: TGTGCCAGCAGGGGACGGAGCTCCTACAATGAGCAGTTCTTC; d_gene: NA; abundance: NA; j_gene: TRBJ2-1; v_gene: TRBV12-3/TRBV12-4
CDR3aa: CASSLSGNEAFF; CDR3nt: TGTGCCAGCAGTTTATCAGGAAATGAAGCTTTCTTT; d_gene: NA; abundance: NA; j_gene: TRBJ1-1; v_gene: TRBV12-3/TRBV12-4
CDR3aa: CASNSAGVFNEQFF; CDR3nt: TGTGCCAGCAACTCTGCGGGGGTCTTCAATGAGCAGTTCTTC; d_gene: TRBD2; abundance: many; j_gene: TRBJ2-1; v_gene: TRBV5-4
CDR3aa: CATSDFGPVETQYF; CDR3nt: TGTGCCACCAGTGATTTTGGCCCGGTGGAGACCCAGTACTTC; d_gene: NA; abundance: NA; j_gene: TRBJ2-5; v_gene: TRBV24-1
CDR3aa: CASSRDRVAEAFF; CDR3nt: TGTGCCAGCAGCAGGGACAGGGTGGCTGAAGCTTTCTTT; d_gene: TRBD1; abundance: few; j_gene: TRBJ1-1; v_gene: TRBV7-2